The rows below give T cell receptor beta chains drawn from one sample of a study of CD8 T cells in Susac syndrome. TCRdb recomputed calls from the immunoSEQ multiplex PCR reads with MiXCR, one row per CDR3 protein. Seen here are more than 100,000 distinct CDR3 sequences, roughly 95% observed once, and the top ten hold roughly 0.14%. Material: CD4+ T cells from PBMCs. Receptors were obtained from a human donor with Susac syndrome. CDR3s include the opening cysteine and the closing phenylalanine or tryptophan.

TRBJ2-1 TRBV11-1 CASSERLAGGPDEQFF
TRBJ1-5 TRBV2 CASSRQGSNQPQHF
TRBJ2-3 TRBV7-2 CASSPTSGRSGSQYF
TRBJ2-5 TRBV15 CATSRDREPRETQYF
TRBJ2-5 TRBV20-1 CSARGLTFPETQYF
TRBJ2-5 TRBV5-4 CASSPGLAGETQYF
TRBJ1-5 TRBV4-3 CASSQGADVKSTQHF
TRBJ2-7 TRBV2 CASALSYEQYF
TRBJ2-2 TRBV29-1 CSGRPGFTGELFF
TRBJ2-7 TRBV30 CAWETQGAIEQYF
TRBJ2-5 TRBV2 CASSAGISGETQYF
TRBJ2-7 TRBV20-1 CSARDRDRPYEQYF
TRBJ1-1 TRBV29-1 CSVLVPGPEAFF
TRBJ1-5 TRBV7-2 CASSFNDQPQHF
TRBJ2-5 TRBV7-9 CASSPSGTGGAETQYF
TRBJ1-5 TRBV30 CAWSGPGQINQPQHF
TRBJ2-1 TRBV12-3/TRBV12-4 CASRVSGTRYNEQFF
TRBJ2-1 TRBV3-1 CASSLQGREQFF